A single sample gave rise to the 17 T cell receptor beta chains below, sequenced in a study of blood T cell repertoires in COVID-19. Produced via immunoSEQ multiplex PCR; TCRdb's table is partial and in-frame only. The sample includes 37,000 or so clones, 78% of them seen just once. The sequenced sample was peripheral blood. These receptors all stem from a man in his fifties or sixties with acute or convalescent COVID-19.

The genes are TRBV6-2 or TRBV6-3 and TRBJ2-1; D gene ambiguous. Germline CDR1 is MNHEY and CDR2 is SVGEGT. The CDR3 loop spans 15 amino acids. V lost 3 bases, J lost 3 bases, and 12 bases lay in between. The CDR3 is CASSYSGAHYNEQFF. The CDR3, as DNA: TGTGCCAGCAGTTATTCCGGAGCGCACTACAATGAGCAGTTCTTC.

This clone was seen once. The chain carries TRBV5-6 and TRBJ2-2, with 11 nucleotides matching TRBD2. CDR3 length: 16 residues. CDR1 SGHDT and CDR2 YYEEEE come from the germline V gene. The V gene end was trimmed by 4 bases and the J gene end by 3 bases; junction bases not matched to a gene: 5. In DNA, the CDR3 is TGTGCCAGCAGCCCAGGACTAGCGGGTGACACCGGGGAGCTGTTTTTT. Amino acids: CASSPGLAGDTGELFF.

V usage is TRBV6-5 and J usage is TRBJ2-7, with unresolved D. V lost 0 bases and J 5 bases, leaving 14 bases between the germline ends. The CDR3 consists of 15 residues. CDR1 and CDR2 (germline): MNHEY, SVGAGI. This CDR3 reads CASSYSIPAGHEQYF. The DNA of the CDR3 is TGTGCCAGCAGTTACTCGATACCGGCAGGCCACGAGCAGTACTTC.

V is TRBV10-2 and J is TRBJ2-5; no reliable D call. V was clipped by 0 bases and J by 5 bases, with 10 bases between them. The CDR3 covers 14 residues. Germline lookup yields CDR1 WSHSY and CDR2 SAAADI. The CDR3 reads CASSESIRRETQYF. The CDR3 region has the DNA TGCGCCAGCAGTGAGTCGATCCGTCGGGAGACCCAGTACTTC.

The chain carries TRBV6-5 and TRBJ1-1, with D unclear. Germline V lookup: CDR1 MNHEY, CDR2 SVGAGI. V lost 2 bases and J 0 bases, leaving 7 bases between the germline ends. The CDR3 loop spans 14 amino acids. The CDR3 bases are TGTGCCAGCAGTTACGCAGGTTTGAACACTGAAGCTTTCTTT. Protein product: CASSYAGLNTEAFF.

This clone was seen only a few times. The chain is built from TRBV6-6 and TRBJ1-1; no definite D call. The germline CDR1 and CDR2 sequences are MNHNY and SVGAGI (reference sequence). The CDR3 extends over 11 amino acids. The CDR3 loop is CVAGWGTEAFF. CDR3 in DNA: TGTGTAGCGGGATGGGGCACTGAAGCTTTCTTT.

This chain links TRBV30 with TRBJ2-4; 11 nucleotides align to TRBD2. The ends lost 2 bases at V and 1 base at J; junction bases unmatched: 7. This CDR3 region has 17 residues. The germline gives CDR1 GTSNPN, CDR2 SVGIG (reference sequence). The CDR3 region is CAWSPETSGTAKNIQYF. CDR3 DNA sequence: TGTGCCTGGAGTCCCGAGACTAGCGGGACGGCCAAAAACATTCAGTACTTC.

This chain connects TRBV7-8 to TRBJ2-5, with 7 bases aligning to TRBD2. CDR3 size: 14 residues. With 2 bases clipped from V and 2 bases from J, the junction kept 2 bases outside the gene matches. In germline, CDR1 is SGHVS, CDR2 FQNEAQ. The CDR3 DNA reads TGTGCCAGCAGCTTACAGGGAGGGCAAGAGACCCAGTACTTC. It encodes CASSLQGGQETQYF.

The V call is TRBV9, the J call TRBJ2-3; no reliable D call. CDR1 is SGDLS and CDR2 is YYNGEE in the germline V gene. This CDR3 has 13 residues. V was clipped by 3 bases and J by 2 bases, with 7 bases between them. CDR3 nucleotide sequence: TGTGCCAGCAGCGGCAGGCCCACAGATACGCAGTATTTT. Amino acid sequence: CASSGRPTDTQYF.

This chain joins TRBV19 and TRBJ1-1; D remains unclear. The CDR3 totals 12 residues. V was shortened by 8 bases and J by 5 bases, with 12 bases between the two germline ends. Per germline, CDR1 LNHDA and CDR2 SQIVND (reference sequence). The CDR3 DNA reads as TGTGCCAGTGATGACCCGAGGACTGAAGCTTTCTTT. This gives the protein CASDDPRTEAFF.

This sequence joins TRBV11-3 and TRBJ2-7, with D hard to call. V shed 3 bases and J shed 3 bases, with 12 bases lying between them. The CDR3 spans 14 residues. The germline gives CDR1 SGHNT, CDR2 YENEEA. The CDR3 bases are TGTGCCAGCAGCTTGAGTCAGGCCCACTACGAGCAGTACTTC. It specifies CASSLSQAHYEQYF.

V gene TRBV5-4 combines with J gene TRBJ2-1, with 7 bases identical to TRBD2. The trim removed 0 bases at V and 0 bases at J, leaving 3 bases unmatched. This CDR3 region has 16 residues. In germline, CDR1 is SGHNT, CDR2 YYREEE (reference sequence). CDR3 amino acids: CASSLGRGGSYNEQFF. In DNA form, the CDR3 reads TGTGCCAGCAGCTTGGGTCGCGGGGGCTCCTACAATGAGCAGTTCTTC. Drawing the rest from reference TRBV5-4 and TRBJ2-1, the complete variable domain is ETGVTQSPTHLIKTRGQQVTLRCSSQSGHNTVSWYQQALGQGPQFIFQYYREEENGRGNFPPRFSGLQFPNYSSELNVNALELDDSALYLCASSLGRGGSYNEQFFGPGTRLTVL.

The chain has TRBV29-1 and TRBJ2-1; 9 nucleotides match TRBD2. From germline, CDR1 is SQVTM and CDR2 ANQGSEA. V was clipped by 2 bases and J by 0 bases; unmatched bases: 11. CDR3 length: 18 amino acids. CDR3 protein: CSVEWLAGALSSYNEQFF. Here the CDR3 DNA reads TGCAGCGTTGAATGGTTAGCGGGAGCGCTTAGCTCCTACAATGAGCAGTTCTTC.

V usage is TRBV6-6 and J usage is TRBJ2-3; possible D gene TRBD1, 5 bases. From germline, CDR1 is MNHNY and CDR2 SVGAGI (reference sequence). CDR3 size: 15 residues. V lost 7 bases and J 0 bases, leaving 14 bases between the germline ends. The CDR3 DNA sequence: TGTGCCAGCACCTACAAGGGGTCTAGCACAGATACGCAGTATTTT. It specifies CASTYKGSSTDTQYF.

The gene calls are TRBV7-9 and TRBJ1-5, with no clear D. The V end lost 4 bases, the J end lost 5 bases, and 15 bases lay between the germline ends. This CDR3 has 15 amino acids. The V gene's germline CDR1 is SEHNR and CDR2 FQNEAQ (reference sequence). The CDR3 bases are TGTGCCAGCAGCTCAAACTTTCTGAGGGATCAGCCCCAGCATTTT. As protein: CASSSNFLRDQPQHF.

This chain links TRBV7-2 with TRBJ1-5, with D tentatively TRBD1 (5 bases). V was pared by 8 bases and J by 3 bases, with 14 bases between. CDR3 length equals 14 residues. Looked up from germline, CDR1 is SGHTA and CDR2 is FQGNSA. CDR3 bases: TGTGCCAGCCGAGCTGCGGGACCCAATCAGCCCCAGCATTTT. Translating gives CASRAAGPNQPQHF.

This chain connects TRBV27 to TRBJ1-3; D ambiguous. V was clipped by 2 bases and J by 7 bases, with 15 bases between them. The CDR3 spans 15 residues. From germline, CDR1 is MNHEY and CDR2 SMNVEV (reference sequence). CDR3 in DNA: TGTGCCAGCAGTTTACCCCTGACAAGAGAGAACACCATATATTTT. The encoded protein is CASSLPLTRENTIYF.